A single sample gave rise to the 21 T cell receptor beta chains below, sequenced in a study of Ad26.COV2.S vaccination and SARS-CoV-2 variants (dated by TCRdb to the early 2020s). The method behind the library was the immunoSEQ multiplex PCR assay. TCRdb provides this immuneACCESS table in a form limited to in-frame rearrangements. Some clones are lacking; in checked studies, under half of them reflect an unresolved V gene, and why the rest are absent is not known. The sample table shows hundreds of thousands of clones, and roughly 90% are seen once. Of the sample, about 12% falls within the top ten clones. The sample's treatment or condition label, decoded: over 15 received Ad26.COV2.S at low or high dose, single or two shots; five or six received placebo; per-sample allocation not given. Repertoires of vaccine and placebo recipients were sequenced from samples collected on day 63 after the first injection.

Sequences were derived from peripheral blood, sampled in a trial of Ad26.COV2.S vaccine versus placebo. These receptors came from a person aged 18-65 years who received the Ad26.COV2.S COVID-19 vaccine or a placebo.

The V gene is TRBV28, the J gene TRBJ2-1, with TRBD1 identical over 8 bases. The V gene's germline CDR1 is MDHEN and CDR2 SYDVKM. CDR3 size: 17 residues. J lost 7 bases, V lost 6 bases, and 17 bases had no gene match. In nucleotides, the CDR3 is TGTGCCAGCAGCCCCCCGGGGTGGCAGGGGGCGCGGAATGAGCAGTTCTTC. Protein sequence: CASSPPGWQGARNEQFF.

V usage is TRBV28 and J usage is TRBJ2-7; 7 bases are shared with TRBD2. The CDR3 covers 14 residues. The V and J ends lost 3 bases and 3 bases, in that order; junction bases with no gene match: 5. Germline CDR1 and CDR2: MDHEN and SYDVKM. As DNA, the CDR3 is TGTGCCAGCAGTTTTGAGGGAGGGATCTACGAGCAGTACTTC. Translating it yields CASSFEGGIYEQYF.

This chain joins TRBV5-4 and TRBJ2-3; D is uncertain. Germline V gene sequence: CDR1 SGHNT, CDR2 YYREEE (reference sequence). The CDR3 is 14 amino acids. V lost 4 bases to trimming and J lost 0 bases, with 9 bases between them. The CDR3 nucleotides are TGTGCCAGCAGCCTCCTTCAGAGCACAGATACGCAGTATTTT. This translates into CASSLLQSTDTQYF.

The chain employs TRBV7-2 and TRBJ1-5, with 8 bases matching TRBD1. V shed 3 bases and J 5 bases; nucleotides not matched to a gene: 3. Per the germline V gene, CDR1 is SGHTA and CDR2 is FQGNSA. The CDR3 consists of 14 residues. CDR3 sequence reads: CASSFQQGDQPQHF. The CDR3 DNA sequence: TGTGCCAGCAGCTTTCAACAGGGGGATCAGCCCCAGCATTTT.

This clone appeared a single time. The chain combines TRBV5-8 with TRBJ2-7; 7 bases are a match to TRBD2. The V segment lost 5 bases and the J segment 6 bases; nucleotides outside the gene matches: 5. CDR3 length equals 12 residues. CDR1 and CDR2 (germline): SGHTS, YDEGEE. CDR3 bases: TGTGCCAGCAGTATTAGGACTAGCGAGCAGTACTTC. Translated, it gives CASSIRTSEQYF.

The chain recombines TRBV21-1 with TRBJ2-7. TRBV21-1 is a recognized pseudogene. The length of the CDR3 is 8 residues. The CDR3 sequence is CAIYEQYF. The CDR3 DNA sequence: TGTGCCATCTACGAGCAGTACTTC.

The chain couples TRBV27 to TRBJ2-7, with 12 positions matching TRBD2. This CDR3 has 12 amino acids. Germline V lookup: CDR1 MNHEY, CDR2 SMNVEV (reference sequence). V was clipped by 8 bases and J by 5 bases; unmatched bases: 1. CDR3: CASGLAGNEQYF. For the CDR3, the DNA is TGTGCCAGCGGACTAGCGGGAAACGAGCAGTACTTC.

The genes are TRBV10-3 and TRBJ1-1; tentative D call: TRBD1 (5 bases). CDR1 and CDR2 (germline): ENHRY, SYGVKD. The V end was cut by 4 bases, the J end by 5 bases, with 14 bases between. The CDR3 contains 14 residues. The CDR3 nucleotides are TGTGCCATCAGTGTCCAGGGAAGTAGGACTGAAGCTTTCTTT. This translates into CAISVQGSRTEAFF.

A word on this clone: The same CDR3 arises from other DNA sequences in this sample as well. V is TRBV19 and J is TRBJ2-7; D is perhaps TRBD1 or TRBD2 (6 bases each). V dropped 3 bases and J dropped 1 base, with 10 bases sitting between them. The length of the CDR3 is 14 residues. Germline loops: CDR1 LNHDA, CDR2 SQIVND (reference sequence). The CDR3 reads CASSISGASYEQYF. The CDR3 DNA reads as TGTGCCAGTAGTATTTCGGGGGCATCCTACGAGCAGTACTTC. Full variable domain (remainder filled in from reference TRBV19 and TRBJ2-7): DGGITQSPKYLFRKEGQNVTLSCEQNLNHDAMYWYRQDPGQGLRLIYYSQIVNDFQKGDIAEGYSVSREKKESFPLTVTSAQKNPTAFYLCASSISGASYEQYFGPGTRLTVT.

The chain joins TRBV15 to TRBJ1-2; 10 bases map to TRBD1. The CDR3 is made up of 14 amino acids. The junction had 7 bases not matched to a gene; V was cut back by 5 bases and J by 7 bases. From germline, CDR1 is LNHNV and CDR2 YYDKDF (reference sequence). CDR3 DNA sequence: TGTGCCACCAGCTCACGACAGGGGGCGTTTGGCTACACCTTC. It encodes CATSSRQGAFGYTF.

The chain carries TRBV5-1 and TRBJ2-1; D is tentatively TRBD1 or TRBD2 (6 bases each). The length of the CDR3 is 15 residues. Trimming pared 1 base from V and 4 bases from J, leaving 12 bases between. CDR1 SGHRS and CDR2 YFSETQ come from the germline V gene. CDR3 protein: CASSLRGENYNEQFF. The CDR3, as DNA: TGCGCCAGCAGCTTGAGGGGGGAAAATTACAATGAGCAGTTCTTC.

The CDR3 region has the DNA TGTGCCAGCAGTTTTTTCCCCGGGACTAGCGGGGGGGAGCTGTTTTTT. This codes for CASSFFPGTSGGELFF. The chain carries TRBV27 and TRBJ2-2; TRBD2 matches 12 bases. With V trimmed by 3 bases and J by 8 bases, 7 bases remained unmatched. Germline-derived CDR1 and CDR2 are MNHEY and SMNVEV (reference sequence). The CDR3 length is 16 residues.

The chain links TRBV18 to TRBJ2-3, with a weak D call TRBD2 (6 bases). In germline, CDR1 is KGHSH, CDR2 LQKENI. V lost 6 bases to trimming and J lost 0 bases, with 10 bases between them. CDR3 length: 14 residues. As DNA, the CDR3 is TGTGCCAGCTCCCAAAGCGGGAGCACAGATACGCAGTATTTT. Its translation: CASSQSGSTDTQYF.

This rearrangement joins TRBV3-1 (or the pseudogene TRBV3-2) to TRBJ1-1; no reliable D call. This CDR3 region has 15 residues. Trimming took 3 bases from V and 6 from J, leaving 17 bases between them. CDR1 and CDR2 from the germline V gene are LGHDT and YNNKEL (reference sequence). The CDR3 nucleotides read TGTGCCAGCAGCCAGCGCGTTGACGGTACAGCTGAAGCTTTCTTT. Translated: CASSQRVDGTAEAFF.

The CDR3 coding sequence is TGTGCCAGCAGTTACTCAAGCACACACTATGGCTACACCTTC. It encodes CASSYSSTHYGYTF. The V call is TRBV6-5, the J call TRBJ1-2; no clear D gene. Germline V lookup: CDR1 MNHEY, CDR2 SVGAGI. This CDR3 contains 14 residues. Trimming removed 0 bases from V and 3 bases from J, with 8 bases in between.

CDR3 in DNA: TGTGCCAGCAGCGTAGGGGCAGGGAGGGGCTACACCTTC. Residues: CASSVGAGRGYTF. This chain connects TRBV9 to TRBJ1-2; D might be TRBD1 (5 bases). In germline, CDR1 is SGDLS, CDR2 YYNGEE. V was cut by 0 bases and J by 8 bases, with 11 bases left in between. The CDR3 covers 13 residues.

This clone was seen only a few times. J is TRBJ1-5 and V is TRBV2; possibly TRBD1 for D (5 bases). The length of the CDR3 is 14 residues. The V end lost 4 bases, the J end lost 4 bases, and 11 bases lay between the germline ends. The germline V gene has CDR1 SNHLY and CDR2 FYNNEI. The CDR3 DNA is TGTGCCAGCAGTGCGGCGACAGCAAATCAGCCCCAGCATTTT. As protein: CASSAATANQPQHF.

The V call is TRBV11-1, the J call TRBJ2-2; TRBD2 matches at 10 bases. The CDR3 spans 15 residues. Looked up from germline, CDR1 is SGHAT and CDR2 is FQDESV (reference sequence). V lost 6 bases and J lost 5; bases outside the gene matches: 6. In nucleotides, the CDR3 is TGTGCCAGCAGTGAAAGCGGGAGGGCGACCGGGGAGCTGTTTTTT. This codes for CASSESGRATGELFF.

Details on this clone: This clone may be a read error of a much larger clone one base away. V gene TRBV19 combines with J gene TRBJ1-2; D not certain. The V end was cut by 6 bases, the J end by 3 bases, with 2 bases between. This CDR3 contains 10 residues. CDR1 is LNHDA, CDR2 SQIVND, per germline (reference sequence). CDR3 in amino acids: CASRDYGYTF. In DNA, the CDR3 is TGTGCCAGTAGGGACTATGGCTACACCTTC.

The rearrangement links TRBV28 to TRBJ1-1; D is uncertain. CDR1 and CDR2 from the germline V gene are MDHEN and SYDVKM. This CDR3 is 15 amino acids long. Deletions cut 3 bases from V and 1 base from J, with 12 bases between. In DNA form, the CDR3 reads TGTGCCAGCAGTTTGGGAGACCGTGCGAACACTGAAGCTTTCTTT. Residues: CASSLGDRANTEAFF.

This chain joins TRBV9 and TRBJ2-7, with 10 bases lining up with TRBD2. CDR3 length: 15 residues. V gave up 4 bases and J gave up 2 bases; unmatched junction bases: 6. CDR1 is SGDLS and CDR2 is YYNGEE in the germline V gene. The DNA for the CDR3 is TGTGCCAGCAGCCCAGCTGGACTAGCGGCCTACGAGCAGTACTTC. Translated: CASSPAGLAAYEQYF.